The 10 T cell receptor beta chains given below trace back to one sample, sequenced in a study of blood T cell repertoires in COVID-19. Clones were sequenced by immunoSEQ multiplex PCR, and TCRdb holds only the in-frame ones, with some missing. The sample shows roughly 150,000 clones, 65% to 85% of them seen only once. The sequencing input was PBMCs or T cells enriched from blood (not recorded which). These receptors originate from a man aged 65-85 years who had been exposed to COVID-19.

This sequence joins TRBV5-4 and TRBJ2-7; D perhaps matches TRBD2 (5 bases). The V end lost 3 bases, the J end lost 6 bases, and 16 bases lay between the germline ends. The germline gives CDR1 SGHNT, CDR2 YYREEE (reference sequence). The CDR3 contains 14 residues. The CDR3 loop is CASSWRNEESEQYF. CDR3 nucleotides: TGTGCCAGCAGCTGGAGGAACGAGGAGTCCGAGCAGTACTTC.

The chain is built from TRBV7-2 and TRBJ2-7, with TRBD1 matching 9 bases. The V gene end was trimmed by 5 bases and the J gene end by 2 bases; junction bases not matched to a gene: 4. Germline V gene data show CDR1 as SGHTA and CDR2 as FQGNSA. The CDR3 extends over 14 amino acids. The CDR3 loop reads CASSLDRGTYEQYF. The DNA of the CDR3 is TGTGCCAGCAGCCTGGACAGGGGCACCTACGAGCAGTACTTC.

The chain uses TRBV27 and TRBJ1-2; D is possibly TRBD1 (5 bases). CDR3 length equals 15 residues. Germline CDR1 and CDR2: MNHEY and SMNVEV (reference sequence). V was trimmed by 6 bases and J by 1 base, leaving 15 bases between them. CDR3 nucleotide sequence: TGTGCCAGCAGGAGGGGAGGGGCAGTTAACTATGGCTACACCTTC. Translated: CASRRGGAVNYGYTF.

The V and J genes are TRBV7-8 and TRBJ1-1; possibly TRBD1 for D (6 bases). The CDR3 is made up of 15 amino acids. Trimming removed 5 bases from V and 4 bases from J, with 17 bases in between. Germline V gives CDR1 SGHVS, CDR2 FQNEAQ. CDR3 residues: CASSRETGVGTEAFF. Written as DNA, the CDR3 is TGTGCCAGCAGCCGAGAGACAGGCGTCGGCACTGAAGCTTTCTTT.

V usage is TRBV19 and J usage is TRBJ1-1; no clear D gene. CDR3 length equals 13 residues. CDR1 LNHDA and CDR2 SQIVND come from the germline V gene (reference sequence). V lost 8 bases to trimming and J lost 9 bases, with 19 bases between them. The CDR3 sequence is CASDPGEWVKAFF. In DNA form, the CDR3 reads TGTGCCAGTGACCCCGGGGAGTGGGTTAAAGCTTTCTTT.

The rearrangement links TRBV28 to TRBJ2-7, with D maybe TRBD2 (6 bases). CDR1 is MDHEN and CDR2 is SYDVKM in the germline V gene. Deletions cut 4 bases from V and 3 bases from J, with 16 bases between. The CDR3 has 15 amino acids. CDR3 DNA: TGTGCCAGCAGTTCTCCAGCGGGCCTTAGCTACGAGCAGTACTTC. Its translation is CASSSPAGLSYEQYF.

This clone was seen once. The chain joins TRBV5-4 to TRBJ2-3; D is perhaps TRBD1 (6 bases). CDR3 length: 15 amino acids. The V gene lost 0 bases and the J gene lost 1 base, with 9 bases spanning the gap. Germline CDR1 is SGHNT and CDR2 is YYREEE (reference sequence). Here the CDR3 reads CASSLASGGTDTQYF. For the CDR3, the DNA is TGTGCCAGCAGCTTGGCTTCAGGGGGCACAGATACGCAGTATTTT.

In its sample, this clone was seen a few times. The chain is built from TRBV5-1 and TRBJ1-2; D uncertain. Trimming left V 5 bases short and J 0 bases short, with 14 bases between. This CDR3 is 15 amino acids long. Germline V lookup: CDR1 SGHRS, CDR2 YFSETQ. In DNA, the CDR3 is TGCGCCAGCAGGGAGGATTTTGCAGCTAACTATGGCTACACCTTC. This gives the protein CASREDFAANYGYTF. The full variable domain, its missing parts supplied by reference TRBV5-1 and TRBJ1-2, is KAGVTQTPRYLIKTRGQQVTLSCSPISGHRSVSWYQQTPGQGLQFLFEYFSETQRNKGNFPGRFSGRQFSNSRSEMNVSTLELGDSALYLCASREDFAANYGYTFGSGTRLTVV.

The chain joins TRBV11-2 to TRBJ2-1, with 9 bases identical to TRBD1. V lost 5 bases to trimming and J lost 7 bases; unmatched junction nucleotides: 6. This CDR3 is 14 amino acids long. Germline lookup yields CDR1 SGHAT and CDR2 FQNNGV. CDR3 bases: TGTGCCAGCAGCCAGGGACAGGGATTAAATGAGCAGTTCTTC. It is translated as CASSQGQGLNEQFF.

The gene calls are TRBV19 and TRBJ2-3; D perhaps matches TRBD2 (5 bases). The germline V and J ends were trimmed by 7 bases and 2 bases, with 16 bases remaining between them. The germline gives CDR1 LNHDA, CDR2 SQIVND (reference sequence). The CDR3 loop spans 15 amino acids. The CDR3 spells CASKRQNFFTDTQYF. As DNA, the CDR3 is TGTGCCAGTAAGCGGCAGAATTTTTTCACAGATACGCAGTATTTT.